Below are 11 T cell receptor beta chains sequenced from a single sample in a study of CD8 T cells in ankylosing spondylitis. TCRdb processed the 5' RACE reads anew with MiXCR; each CDR3 protein has one entry. The table has approximately 69,000 distinct CDR3 sequences, 5.3% seen once. Sequencing was done on a sample of blood, either unsorted or a sorted T cell fraction (not recorded which). These receptors were obtained from a male donor with ankylosing spondylitis or in good health (not recorded which).

Ten or more counts support this clonotype. V usage is TRBV4-1 and J usage is TRBJ2-7; 7 positions agree with TRBD1. The CDR3 covers 14 residues. The ends lost 2 bases at V and 6 bases at J; junction bases unmatched: 7. Germline CDR1 reads MGHRA; CDR2 reads YSYEKL. Written as DNA, the CDR3 is TGCGCCAGCAGCCAACCCGACAGGGCGAGCGAGCAGTACTTC. Translated, it gives CASSQPDRASEQYF.

At least ten counts were recorded for this clonotype. The chain is built from TRBV28 and TRBJ1-1; a possible D gene is TRBD1 (5 bases). V lost 2 bases and J lost 0, with 13 bases in between. The CDR3 is 16 residues long. Per germline, CDR1 MDHEN and CDR2 SYDVKM. CDR3 sequence: CASSLNRRALNTEAFF. The CDR3 DNA sequence: TGTGCCAGCAGTTTAAATCGCAGGGCCCTGAACACTGAAGCTTTCTTT.

There are many counts of this clonotype. The rearrangement joins TRBV27 to TRBJ2-1, with 9 bases fitting TRBD1. Trimming removed 6 bases from V and 4 bases from J; junction bases left unmatched: 7. Per germline, CDR1 MNHEY and CDR2 SMNVEV (reference sequence). This CDR3 comprises 15 residues. In nucleotides, the CDR3 is TGTGCCAGCAGCGCCTGGGACAGGGATTACAATGAGCAGTTCTTC. Translation gives CASSAWDRDYNEQFF.

The sample holds many counts of this clonotype. This chain connects TRBV7-4 to TRBJ1-6; D not resolved. The CDR3 loop spans 12 amino acids. CDR1 is SGHVT and CDR2 is SQSDAQ in the germline V gene. Trimming stripped 1 base from V and 7 bases from J, with 2 bases between. For the CDR3, the DNA is TGTGCCAGCAGCTTAGTAAATTCACCCCTCCACTTT. Its protein product is CASSLVNSPLHF.

This clonotype was seen ten or more times. The gene calls are TRBV20-1 and TRBJ2-5; maybe TRBD2 (7 bases). Trimming left V 6 bases short and J 4 bases short, with 15 bases between. CDR3 length: 13 amino acids. Germline V gives CDR1 DFQATT, CDR2 SNEGSKA (reference sequence). CDR3 amino acids: CSAQEGGVETQYF. CDR3 sequence (DNA): TGCAGTGCCCAGGAGGGGGGGGTAGAGACCCAGTACTTC.

This rearrangement joins TRBV20-1 to TRBJ2-2, with D perhaps matching TRBD2 (5 bases). The CDR3 consists of 13 residues. V lost 0 bases and J lost 8, with 10 bases in between. Germline values: CDR1 DFQATT, CDR2 SNEGSKA (reference sequence). This chain's CDR3 is CSARDPSLGELFF. The CDR3 DNA sequence: TGCAGTGCTAGAGACCCTAGCTTGGGGGAGCTGTTTTTT.

V usage is TRBV7-9 and J usage is TRBJ2-7; D possibly corresponds to TRBD1 (5 bases). CDR3 length: 15 amino acids. V was clipped by 4 bases and J by 1 base, with 14 bases between them. Germline assignment: CDR1 SEHNR and CDR2 FQNEAQ (reference sequence). CDR3 coding DNA: TGTGCCAGCAGCTCTTCCCAAGGGGTTTCCTACGAGCAGTACTTC. Residues: CASSSSQGVSYEQYF.

This clonotype was found once. The chain joins TRBV3-1 to TRBJ1-4, with D hard to call. The CDR3 has 12 residues. V was pared by 4 bases and J by 6 bases, with 6 bases between. Germline V gene data show CDR1 as LGHDT and CDR2 as YNNKEL (reference sequence). The CDR3 reads CASSLFDEKLFF. DNA of the CDR3: TGTGCCAGCAGCCTCTTCGATGAAAAACTGTTTTTT.

This clonotype showed up many times. The V and J genes are TRBV5-1 and TRBJ1-1; 8 nucleotides align to TRBD1. With V trimmed by 3 bases and J by 5 bases, 9 bases remained unmatched. CDR3 length equals 15 residues. CDR1 SGHRS and CDR2 YFSETQ come from the germline V gene. The CDR3 here is CASSSPTGVGTEAFF. CDR3 sequence (DNA): TGCGCCAGCAGCTCGCCGACAGGGGTTGGGACTGAAGCTTTCTTT.

This clonotype has at least ten counts. CDR3 loop: CASSSGLLNTGELFF. As DNA, the CDR3 is TGCGCCAGCAGCTCGGGACTATTGAACACCGGGGAGCTGTTTTTT. The chain uses TRBV5-1 and TRBJ2-2; 7 positions match TRBD2. The trim removed 3 bases at V and 1 base at J, leaving 3 bases unmatched. The CDR3 sequence is 15 residues long. Germline CDR1 is SGHRS and CDR2 is YFSETQ.

This clonotype has a count of ten or more. This chain uses TRBV10-3 with TRBJ1-4, with D uncertain. V lost 0 bases, J lost 5 bases, and 1 base lay in between. There are 12 residues in the CDR3. Looked up from germline, CDR1 is ENHRY and CDR2 is SYGVKD. In DNA form, the CDR3 reads TGTGCCATCAGTGAGTCAAATGAAAAACTGTTTTTT. It codes for CAISESNEKLFF.